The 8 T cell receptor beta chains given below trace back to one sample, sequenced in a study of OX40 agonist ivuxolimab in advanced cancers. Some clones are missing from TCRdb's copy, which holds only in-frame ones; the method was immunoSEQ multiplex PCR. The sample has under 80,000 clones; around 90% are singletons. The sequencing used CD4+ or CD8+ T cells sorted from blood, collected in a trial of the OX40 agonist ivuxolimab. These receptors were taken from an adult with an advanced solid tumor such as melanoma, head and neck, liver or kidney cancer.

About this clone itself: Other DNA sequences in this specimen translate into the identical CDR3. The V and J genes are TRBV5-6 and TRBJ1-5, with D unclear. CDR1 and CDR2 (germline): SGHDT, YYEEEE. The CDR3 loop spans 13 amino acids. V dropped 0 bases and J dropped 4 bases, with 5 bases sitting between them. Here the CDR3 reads CASSLGVNQPQHF. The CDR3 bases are TGTGCCAGCAGCTTGGGTGTAAATCAGCCCCAGCATTTT.

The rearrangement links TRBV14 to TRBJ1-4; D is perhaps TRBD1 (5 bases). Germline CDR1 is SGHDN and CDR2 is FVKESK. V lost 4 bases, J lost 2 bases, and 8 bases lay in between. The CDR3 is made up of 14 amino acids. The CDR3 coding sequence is TGTGCCAGCAGCCCAGGGCATACTAATGAAAAACTGTTTTTT. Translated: CASSPGHTNEKLFF.

CDR3 sequence (DNA): TGTGCCAGCCGACCCCGAGTAGCGGGAGCCGCAGATACGCAGTATTTT. Its protein is CASRPRVAGAADTQYF. This rearrangement joins TRBV5-4 to TRBJ2-3, with 9 bases aligning to TRBD2. Germline CDR1 reads SGHNT; CDR2 reads YYREEE (reference sequence). The CDR3 totals 16 residues. V was pared by 7 bases and J by 4 bases, with 13 bases of the junction left unmatched.

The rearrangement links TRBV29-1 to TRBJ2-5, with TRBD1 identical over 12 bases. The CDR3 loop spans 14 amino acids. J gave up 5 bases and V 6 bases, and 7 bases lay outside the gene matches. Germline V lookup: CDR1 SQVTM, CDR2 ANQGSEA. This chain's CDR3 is CSVAGTGGMETQYF. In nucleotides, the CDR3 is TGCAGCGTAGCCGGGACAGGGGGCATGGAGACCCAGTACTTC.

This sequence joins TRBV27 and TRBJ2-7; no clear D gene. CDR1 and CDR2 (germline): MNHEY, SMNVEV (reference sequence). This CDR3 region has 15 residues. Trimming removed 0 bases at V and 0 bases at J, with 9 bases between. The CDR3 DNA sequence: TGTGCCAGCAGTTTATCCGGGCAAAACTCCTACGAGCAGTACTTC. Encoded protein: CASSLSGQNSYEQYF.

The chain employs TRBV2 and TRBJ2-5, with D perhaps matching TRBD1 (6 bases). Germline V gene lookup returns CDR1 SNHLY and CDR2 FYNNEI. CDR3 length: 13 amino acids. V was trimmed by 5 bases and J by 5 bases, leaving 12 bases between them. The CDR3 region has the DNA TGTGCCAGCAGTCCAGGGGTTCGGGAGACCCAGTACTTC. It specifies CASSPGVRETQYF.

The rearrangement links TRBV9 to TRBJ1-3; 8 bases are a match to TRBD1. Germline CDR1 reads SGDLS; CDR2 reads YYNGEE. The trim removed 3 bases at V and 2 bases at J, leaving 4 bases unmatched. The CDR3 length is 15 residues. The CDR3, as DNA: TGTGCCAGCAGCGCGAGACAGGGGACTGGAAACACCATATATTTT. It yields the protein CASSARQGTGNTIYF.

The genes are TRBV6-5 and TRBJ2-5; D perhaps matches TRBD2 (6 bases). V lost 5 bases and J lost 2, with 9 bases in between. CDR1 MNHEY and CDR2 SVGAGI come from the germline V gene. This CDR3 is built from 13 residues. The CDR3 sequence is CASSRRGQETQYF. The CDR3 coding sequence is TGTGCCAGCAGTCGGCGGGGTCAAGAGACCCAGTACTTC.